This T cell receptor (beta chain) was obtained from a study of Graves' ophthalmopathy and Graves' hyperthyroidism. Broader study findings: Researchers report that a 13-signature model separated ophthalmopathy from stable hyperthyroidism, posting about 90% sensitivity and roughly 83% specificity.

This clonotype was observed at least ten times. Its matching antigen is unknown. Clinical symptoms, serum thyroxine, TRAb, thyroid ultrasound and orbital computed tomography were relied on for diagnosis. Trimming took 5 bases from V and 4 from J; bases not matched to a gene: 15. The germline gives CDR1 SGHVS, CDR2 FNYEAQ. The CDR3 is made up of 18 amino acids. TCR beta CDR3 amplification used RNA transcripts. The library came from an HTBI-primed first-round RT-PCR and a second-round multiplex PCR. MiXCR, run by TCRdb on the multiplex PCR reads, gives a single entry per CDR3 protein. Here the sample spans around 1,200,000 distinct CDR3 sequences, about 40% being singletons.

The genes are TRBV7-6 and TRBJ1-4; 8 nucleotides match TRBD1. Sample: peripheral blood or thyroid tissue (not recorded which). The clonotype originates from an adult man with Graves' hyperthyroidism. The CDR3 region has the DNA TGTGCCAGCAGCCCCTACCTTGGACAGGGTCCTGGTAATGAAAAACTGTTTTTT. This encodes CASSPYLGQGPGNEKLFF. Full variable domain (outside the CDR3, taken from reference TRBV7-6 and TRBJ1-4): GAGVSQSPRYKVTKRGQDVALRCDPISGHVSLYWYRQALGQGPEFLTYFNYEAQQDKSGLPNDRFSAERPEGSISTLTIQRTEQRDSAMYRCASSPYLGQGPGNEKLFFGSGTQLSVL.